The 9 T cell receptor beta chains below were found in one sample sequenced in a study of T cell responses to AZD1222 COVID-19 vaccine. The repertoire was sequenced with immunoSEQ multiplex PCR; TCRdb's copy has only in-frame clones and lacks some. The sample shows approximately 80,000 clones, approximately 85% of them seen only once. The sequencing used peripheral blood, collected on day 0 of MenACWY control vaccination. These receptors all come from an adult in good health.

The CDR3 nucleotides read TGCGCCAGCAGCAAGGCCCTCGACGGGGAGCTGTTTTTT. Protein: CASSKALDGELFF. The J gene is TRBJ2-2, the V gene TRBV5-1, with unresolved D. CDR1 SGHRS and CDR2 YFSETQ come from the germline V gene. This CDR3 has 13 amino acids. V lost 4 bases to trimming and J lost 7 bases, with 11 bases between them.

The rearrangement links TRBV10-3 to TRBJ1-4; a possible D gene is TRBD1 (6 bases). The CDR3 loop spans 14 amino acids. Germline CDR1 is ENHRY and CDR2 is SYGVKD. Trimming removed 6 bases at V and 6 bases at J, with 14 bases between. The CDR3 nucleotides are TGTGCCATCAGGCGAGGGGGAACGGATGAAAAACTGTTTTTT. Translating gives CAIRRGGTDEKLFF.

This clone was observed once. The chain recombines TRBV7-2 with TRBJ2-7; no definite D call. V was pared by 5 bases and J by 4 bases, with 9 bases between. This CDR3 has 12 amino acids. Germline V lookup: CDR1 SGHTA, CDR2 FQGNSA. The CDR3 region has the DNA TGTGCCAGCAGCGACGCTGGGTACGAGCAGTACTTC. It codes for CASSDAGYEQYF.

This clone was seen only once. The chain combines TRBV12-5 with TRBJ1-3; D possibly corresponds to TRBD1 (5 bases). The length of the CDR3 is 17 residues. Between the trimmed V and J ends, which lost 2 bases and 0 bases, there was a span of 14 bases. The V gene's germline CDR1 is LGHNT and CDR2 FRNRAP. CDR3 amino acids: CASGLIGVRGSGNTIYF. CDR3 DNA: TGTGCTAGTGGTTTGATTGGGGTAAGGGGCTCTGGAAACACCATATATTTT.

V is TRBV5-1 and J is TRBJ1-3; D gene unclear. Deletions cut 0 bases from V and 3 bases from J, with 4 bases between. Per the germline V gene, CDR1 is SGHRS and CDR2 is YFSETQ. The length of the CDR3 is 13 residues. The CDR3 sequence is CASSLDLGNTIYF. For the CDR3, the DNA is TGCGCCAGCAGCTTGGATCTTGGAAACACCATATATTTT.

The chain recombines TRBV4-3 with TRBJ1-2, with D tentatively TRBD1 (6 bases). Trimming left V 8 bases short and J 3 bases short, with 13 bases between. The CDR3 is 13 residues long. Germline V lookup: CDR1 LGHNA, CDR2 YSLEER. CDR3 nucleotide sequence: TGCGCCAGCGGTGGACAGATCCACTATGGCTACACCTTC. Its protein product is CASGGQIHYGYTF.

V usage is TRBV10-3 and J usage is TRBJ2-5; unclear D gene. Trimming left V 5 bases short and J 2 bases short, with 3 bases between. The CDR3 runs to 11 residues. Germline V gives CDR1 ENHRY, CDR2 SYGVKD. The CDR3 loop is CAISQQETQYF. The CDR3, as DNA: TGTGCCATCAGTCAGCAAGAGACCCAGTACTTC.

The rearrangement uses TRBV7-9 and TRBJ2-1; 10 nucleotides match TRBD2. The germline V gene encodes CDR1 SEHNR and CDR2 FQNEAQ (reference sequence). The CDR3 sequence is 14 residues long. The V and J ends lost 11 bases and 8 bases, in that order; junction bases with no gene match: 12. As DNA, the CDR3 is TGTGCCGTATCAGCGGGGGGGCCGCCGTATGAGCAGTTCTTC. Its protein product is CAVSAGGPPYEQFF.

The CDR3 here is CASSLSRENPSYEQYF. For the CDR3, the DNA is TGCGCCAGCAGCTTGAGCAGGGAAAACCCCTCCTACGAGCAGTACTTC. The chain recombines TRBV5-1 with TRBJ2-7; D might be TRBD1 (5 bases). Germline values: CDR1 SGHRS, CDR2 YFSETQ. The CDR3 is 16 amino acids. V lost 1 base, J lost 0 bases, and 14 bases lay in between.